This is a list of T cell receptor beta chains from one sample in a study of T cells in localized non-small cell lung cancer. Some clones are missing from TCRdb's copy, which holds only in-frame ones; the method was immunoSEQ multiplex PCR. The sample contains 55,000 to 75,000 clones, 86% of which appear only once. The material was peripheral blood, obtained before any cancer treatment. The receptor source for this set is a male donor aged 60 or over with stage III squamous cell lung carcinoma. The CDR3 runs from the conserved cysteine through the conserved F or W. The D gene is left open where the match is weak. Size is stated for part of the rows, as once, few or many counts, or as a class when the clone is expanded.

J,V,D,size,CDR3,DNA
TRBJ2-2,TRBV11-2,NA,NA,CASSLLRIRGDTGELFF,TGTGCCAGCAGCTTATTGCGTATCAGGGGGGACACCGGGGAGCTGTTTTTT
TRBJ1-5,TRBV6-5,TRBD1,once,CASSSGQGWQPQHF,TGTGCCAGCAGTTCCGGACAGGGCTGGCAGCCCCAGCATTTT
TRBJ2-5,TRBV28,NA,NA,CASSHSPPRVYETQYF,TGTGCCAGCAGTCACTCCCCTCCCAGGGTTTACGAGACCCAGTACTTC
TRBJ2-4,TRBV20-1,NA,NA,CSARTASVQYF,TGCAGTGCCAGGACTGCCTCGGTTCAGTACTTC
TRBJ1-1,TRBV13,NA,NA,CASSSPSRNTEAFF,TGTGCCAGCAGCTCTCCTAGTCGGAACACTGAAGCTTTCTTT
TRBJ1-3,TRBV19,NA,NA,CASSIDRSEKTIYF,TGTGCCAGTAGTATAGATCGGTCCGAGAAGACCATATATTTT
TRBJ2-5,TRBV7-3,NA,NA,CASSLQGRGGETQYF,TGTGCCAGCAGCCTGCAAGGCAGAGGCGGGGAGACCCAGTACTTC
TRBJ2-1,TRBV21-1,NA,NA,CASSTGQKPISYNEQFF,TGTGCCAGCAGCACCGGACAGAAACCTATCTCCTACAATGAGCAGTTCTTC
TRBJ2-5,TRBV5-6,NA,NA,CASSLDRGGGETQYF,TGTGCCAGCAGCCTCGACCGGGGCGGAGGAGAGACCCAGTACTTC
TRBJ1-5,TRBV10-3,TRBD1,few,CAISLTGDQPQHF,TGTGCCATCAGCCTGACAGGGGATCAGCCCCAGCATTTT
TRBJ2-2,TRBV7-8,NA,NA,CASSLERSFTGELFF,TGTGCCAGCAGCTTAGAAAGGTCTTTCACCGGGGAGCTGTTTTTT
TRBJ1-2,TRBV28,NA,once,CASNLGGSYGYTF,TGTGCCAGCAATCTCGGGGGGAGCTATGGCTACACCTTC
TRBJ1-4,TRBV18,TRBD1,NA,CASSPRQGRANEKLFF,TGTGCCAGCTCACCACGACAGGGCAGGGCTAATGAAAAACTGTTTTTT
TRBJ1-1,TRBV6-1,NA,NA,CASKITANTEAFF,TGTGCCAGCAAGATAACAGCCAACACTGAAGCTTTCTTT
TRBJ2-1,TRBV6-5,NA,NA,CASSVSWQGHNEQFF,TGTGCCAGCAGCGTATCGTGGCAGGGCCACAATGAGCAGTTCTTC